This T cell receptor (beta chain) was observed in a study of T cells in Graves' hyperthyroidism and ophthalmopathy. CDR1 is SGHNT, CDR2 YYREEE, per germline (reference sequence). V gave up 1 base and J gave up 6 bases, with 7 bases separating them. The CDR3 is 12 amino acids. It was RNA transcripts that yielded the amplified TCR beta CDR3 regions. First-round RT-PCR targeting the TCR CDR3 was performed with the HTBI primer set. One entry per CDR3 protein results from TCRdb running MiXCR on the multiplex PCR reads. The data show hundreds of thousands of distinct CDR3 sequences, under 15% seen once. With a duration under 2 months, the hyperthyroidism was newly diagnosed in patients aged 18 to 65. It was uncontrolled infection, other autoimmune disease, pregnancy or lactation that excluded patients.

The sequence came from a woman in her late teens or twenties with Graves' hyperthyroidism. What was sequenced was blood. The rearrangement links TRBV5-4 to TRBJ1-2; D remains ambiguous. CDR3 sequence (DNA): TGTGCCAGCAGCTTGACTGGCCATGGCTACACCTTC. Protein product: CASSLTGHGYTF.